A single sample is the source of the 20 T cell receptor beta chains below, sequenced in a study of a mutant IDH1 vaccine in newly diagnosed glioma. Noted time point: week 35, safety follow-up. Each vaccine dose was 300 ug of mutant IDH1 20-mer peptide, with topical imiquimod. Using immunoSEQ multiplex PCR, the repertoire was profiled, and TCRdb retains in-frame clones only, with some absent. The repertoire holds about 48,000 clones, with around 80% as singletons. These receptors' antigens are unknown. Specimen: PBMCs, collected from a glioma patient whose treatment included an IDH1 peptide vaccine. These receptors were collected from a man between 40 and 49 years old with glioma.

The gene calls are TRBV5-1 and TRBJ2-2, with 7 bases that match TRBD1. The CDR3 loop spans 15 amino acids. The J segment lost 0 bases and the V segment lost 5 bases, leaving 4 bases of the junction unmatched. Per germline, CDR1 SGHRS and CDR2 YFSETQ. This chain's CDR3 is CASRPGTANTGELFF. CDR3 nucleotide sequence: TGCGCCAGCAGGCCCGGGACAGCGAACACCGGGGAGCTGTTTTTT.

The CDR3 nucleotides read TGTGCCAGCGGGAAGGGACTAGCGGGGAACACAGATACGCAGTATTTT. It codes for CASGKGLAGNTDTQYF. V is TRBV9 and J is TRBJ2-3, with 13 bases fitting TRBD2. The CDR3 contains 16 residues. Losses at the gene ends were 7 bases for V and 2 bases for J; bases not matched to a gene: 7. Germline CDR1 SGDLS, CDR2 YYNGEE.

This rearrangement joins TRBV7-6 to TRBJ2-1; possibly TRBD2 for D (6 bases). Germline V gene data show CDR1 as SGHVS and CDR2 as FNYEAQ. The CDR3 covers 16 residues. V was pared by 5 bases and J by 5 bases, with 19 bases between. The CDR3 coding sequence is TGTGCCAGCAGCCACAGCTTGGCGGGGAACGACAATGAGCAGTTCTTC. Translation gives CASSHSLAGNDNEQFF.

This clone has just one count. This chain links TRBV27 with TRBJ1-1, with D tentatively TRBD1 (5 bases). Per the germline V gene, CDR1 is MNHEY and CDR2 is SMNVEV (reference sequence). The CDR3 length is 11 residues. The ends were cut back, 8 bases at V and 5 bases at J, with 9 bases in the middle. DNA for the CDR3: TGTGCCAGCTCAGGGTCAACTGAAGCTTTCTTT. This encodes CASSGSTEAFF.

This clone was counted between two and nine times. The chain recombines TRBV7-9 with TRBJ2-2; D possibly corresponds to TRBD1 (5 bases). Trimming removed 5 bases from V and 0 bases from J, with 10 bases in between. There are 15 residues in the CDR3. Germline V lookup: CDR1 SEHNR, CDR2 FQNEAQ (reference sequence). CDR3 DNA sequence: TGTGCCAGCAGCGTCAGACAGTCGAACACCGGGGAGCTGTTTTTT. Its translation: CASSVRQSNTGELFF.

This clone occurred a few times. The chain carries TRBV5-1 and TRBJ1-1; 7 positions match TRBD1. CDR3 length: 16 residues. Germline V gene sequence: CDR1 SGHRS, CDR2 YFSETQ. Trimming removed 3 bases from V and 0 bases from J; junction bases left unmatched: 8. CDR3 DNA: TGCGCCAGCAGCTCGCCGGGACAGATTTTGAACACTGAAGCTTTCTTT. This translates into CASSSPGQILNTEAFF.

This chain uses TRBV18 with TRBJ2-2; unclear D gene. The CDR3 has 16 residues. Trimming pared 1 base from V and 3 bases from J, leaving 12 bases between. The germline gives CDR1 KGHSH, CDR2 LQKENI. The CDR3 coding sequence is TGTGCCAGCTCACCACGAAGCCCTGGGGACACCGGGGAGCTGTTTTTT. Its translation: CASSPRSPGDTGELFF.

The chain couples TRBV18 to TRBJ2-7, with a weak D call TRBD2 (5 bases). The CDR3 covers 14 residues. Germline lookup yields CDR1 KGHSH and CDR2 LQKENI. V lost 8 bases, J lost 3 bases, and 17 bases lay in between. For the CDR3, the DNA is TGTGCCAGCGGCCCCACTGCGGGTGGCTACGAGCAGTACTTC. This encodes CASGPTAGGYEQYF.

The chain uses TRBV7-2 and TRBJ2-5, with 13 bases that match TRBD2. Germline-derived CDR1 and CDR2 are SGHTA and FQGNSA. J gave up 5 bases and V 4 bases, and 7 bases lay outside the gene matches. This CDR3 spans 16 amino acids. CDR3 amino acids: CASSYGLAGVGETQYF. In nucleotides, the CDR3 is TGTGCCAGCAGCTACGGACTAGCGGGGGTTGGGGAGACCCAGTACTTC.

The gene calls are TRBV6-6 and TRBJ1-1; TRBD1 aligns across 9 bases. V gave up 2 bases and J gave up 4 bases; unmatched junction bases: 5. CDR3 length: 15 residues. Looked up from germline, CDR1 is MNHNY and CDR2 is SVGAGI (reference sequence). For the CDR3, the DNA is TGTGCCAGCAGTTACCTGGGACAGGGCGGCACTGAAGCTTTCTTT. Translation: CASSYLGQGGTEAFF.

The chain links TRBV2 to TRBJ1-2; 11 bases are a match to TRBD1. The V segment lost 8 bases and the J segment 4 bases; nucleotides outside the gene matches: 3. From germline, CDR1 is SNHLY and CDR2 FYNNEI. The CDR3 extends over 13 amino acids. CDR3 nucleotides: TGTGCCAGCGGGGACAGGGGGTTCTATGGCTACACCTTC. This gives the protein CASGDRGFYGYTF. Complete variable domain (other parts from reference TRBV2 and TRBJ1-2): EPEVTQTPSHQVTQMGQEVILRCVPISNHLYFYWYRQILGQKVEFLVSFYNNEISEKSEIFDDQFSVERPDGSNFTLKIRSTKLEDSAMYFCASGDRGFYGYTFGSGTRLTVV.

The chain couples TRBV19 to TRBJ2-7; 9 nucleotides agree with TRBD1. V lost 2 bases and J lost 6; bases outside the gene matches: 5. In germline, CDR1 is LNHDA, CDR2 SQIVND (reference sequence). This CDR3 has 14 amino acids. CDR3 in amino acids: CASSISGTGFEQYF. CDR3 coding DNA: TGTGCCAGTAGTATATCCGGGACAGGGTTCGAGCAGTACTTC.

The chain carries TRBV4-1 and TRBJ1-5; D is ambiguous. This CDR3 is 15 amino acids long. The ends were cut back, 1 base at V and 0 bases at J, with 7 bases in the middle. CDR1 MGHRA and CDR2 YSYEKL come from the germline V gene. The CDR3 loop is CASSQVANSNQPQHF. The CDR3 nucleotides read TGCGCCAGCAGCCAAGTGGCGAATAGCAATCAGCCCCAGCATTTT.

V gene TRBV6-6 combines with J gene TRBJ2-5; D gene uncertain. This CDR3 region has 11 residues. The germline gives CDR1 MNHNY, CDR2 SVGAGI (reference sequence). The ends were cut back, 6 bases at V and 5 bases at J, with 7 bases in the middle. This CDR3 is CASRNLETQYF. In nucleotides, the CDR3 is TGTGCCAGCAGGAATCTGGAGACCCAGTACTTC.

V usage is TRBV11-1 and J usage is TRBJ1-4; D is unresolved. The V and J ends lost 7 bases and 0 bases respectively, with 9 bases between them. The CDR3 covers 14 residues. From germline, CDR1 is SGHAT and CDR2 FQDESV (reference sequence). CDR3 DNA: TGTGCCAGCACCAGCCTCGCAACTAATGAAAAACTGTTTTTT. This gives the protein CASTSLATNEKLFF.

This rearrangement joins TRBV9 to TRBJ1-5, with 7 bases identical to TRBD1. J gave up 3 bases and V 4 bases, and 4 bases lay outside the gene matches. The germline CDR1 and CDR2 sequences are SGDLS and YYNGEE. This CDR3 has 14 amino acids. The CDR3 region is CASSPGTVNQPQHF. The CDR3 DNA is TGTGCCAGCAGCCCTGGGACAGTCAATCAGCCCCAGCATTTT.

CDR3 loop: CASSFPQRTVFDEQFF. The CDR3 coding sequence is TGTGCCAGCAGCTTCCCCCAGCGGACCGTTTTCGATGAGCAGTTCTTC. V gene TRBV5-4 combines with J gene TRBJ2-1; weak D call: TRBD2 (5 bases). CDR3 size: 16 residues. V lost 2 bases to trimming and J lost 8 bases, with 20 bases between them. Germline CDR1 is SGHNT and CDR2 is YYREEE (reference sequence).

This chain's CDR3 is CASRDGISSYNEQFF. In DNA, the CDR3 is TGCGCCAGCAGAGACGGAATTAGCTCCTACAATGAGCAGTTCTTC. The J gene is TRBJ2-1, the V gene TRBV5-1, with D hard to call. This CDR3 region has 15 residues. Germline V gene data show CDR1 as SGHRS and CDR2 as YFSETQ. V was clipped by 5 bases and J by 0 bases, with 12 bases between them.

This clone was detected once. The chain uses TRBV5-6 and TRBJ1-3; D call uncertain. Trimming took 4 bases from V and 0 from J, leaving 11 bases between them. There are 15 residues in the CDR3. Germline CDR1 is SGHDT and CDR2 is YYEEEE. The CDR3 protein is CASSPRRYSGNTIYF. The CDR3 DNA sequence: TGTGCCAGCAGCCCCCGCCGTTACTCTGGAAACACCATATATTTT.

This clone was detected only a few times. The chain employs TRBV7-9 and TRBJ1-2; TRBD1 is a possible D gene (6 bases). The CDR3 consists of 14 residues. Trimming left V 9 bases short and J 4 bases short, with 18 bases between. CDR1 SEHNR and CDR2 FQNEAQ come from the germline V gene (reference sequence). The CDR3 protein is CASRTSGGRYGYTF. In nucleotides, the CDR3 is TGTGCCAGTCGAACCTCGGGGGGCCGCTATGGCTACACCTTC.